This note documents a single T cell receptor beta chain sequence. The antigen remains undetermined. TCRdb derives one entry per CDR3 protein from the 5' RACE reads, leaving out DNA. This specimen shows under 200,000 distinct CDR3 sequences; the ten leading clones hold approximately 2.4%. The data are from a study of monozygotic twins with inflammatory bowel disease. Notes on the study in general: Especially with disease activity, IBD patients shared fewer clonotypes with others than healthy twins did. The study found lower TCRbeta diversity (inverse Simpson) in IBD patients than in healthy co-twins. Repertoire similarity matched across concordant and discordant twins, perhaps owing to limited power.

Germline lookup yields CDR1 DFQATT and CDR2 SNEGSKA (reference sequence). The CDR3 totals 12 residues. This TCR came from a human donor with ulcerative colitis or Crohn's disease, or a healthy co-twin of an affected twin (not recorded which). This chain connects TRBV20-1 to TRBJ2-4; checking the TCRdb D call of TRBD1 is not possible without DNA. The specimen was blood. CDR3 sequence reads: CSEGAAKNIQYF.